The 11 T cell receptor beta chains presented below share a single source sample, sequenced in a study of cytomegalovirus exposure and HLA in healthy donors (dated by TCRdb to the late 2010s). The library relied on the immunoSEQ multiplex PCR assay. For the multiplex PCR, a mixture combining 60 forward primers for TCR Vbeta segments and 13 reverse primers for TCR Jbeta segments was used. TCRdb took over this immuneACCESS table, retaining in-frame rearrangements with V and J assigned. Such tables are incomplete; in checked studies, under half of the missing clones stem from an unresolved V gene, and the remainder is unexplained. A total of about 130,000 clones appear in this sample, 75% to 85% of them only once. The biggest ten clones account for about 8.1% of the sample. The sequencing sample was made of PBMCs. The receptors come from a woman in her 50s in good health and CMV-seropositive.

The rearrangement links TRBV7-2 to TRBJ1-2; weak D call: TRBD1 (6 bases). Germline V gene sequence: CDR1 SGHTA, CDR2 FQGNSA. The CDR3 loop spans 14 amino acids. The V end was cut by 1 base, the J end by 4 bases, with 10 bases between. CDR3 nucleotides: TGTGCCAGCAGCTTAGATGCGGGGGCCTATGGCTACACCTTC. Residues: CASSLDAGAYGYTF.

The chain has TRBV6-6 and TRBJ1-1, with D maybe TRBD1 (5 bases). The CDR3 length is 13 residues. V gave up 4 bases and J gave up 1 base, with 7 bases separating them. From germline, CDR1 is MNHNY and CDR2 SVGAGI (reference sequence). CDR3 nucleotides: TGTGCCAGCAGTTCCGACAGGAACACTGAAGCTTTCTTT. The encoded protein is CASSSDRNTEAFF.

The rearrangement links TRBV7-3 to TRBJ2-5; 13 bases map to TRBD2. Germline trimming cut 2 bases from V and 2 bases from J; bases unmatched to any gene: 2. CDR1 SGHTA and CDR2 FQGTGA come from the germline V gene. CDR3 length: 16 residues. The CDR3 coding sequence is TGTGCCAGCAGCTTAGGACTAGCGGGGGAACAAGAGACCCAGTACTTC. It codes for CASSLGLAGEQETQYF.

This sequence joins TRBV4-1 and TRBJ2-7; 9 nucleotides match TRBD1. The V gene end was trimmed by 4 bases and the J gene end by 1 base; junction bases not matched to a gene: 5. Germline CDR1 and CDR2: MGHRA and YSYEKL. This CDR3 has 15 amino acids. The chain's CDR3 is CASSPWTGESYEQYF. The CDR3, as DNA: TGCGCCAGCAGCCCTTGGACAGGGGAATCCTACGAGCAGTACTTC.

This chain uses TRBV6-4 with TRBJ1-1; D is unclear. The V end was cut by 8 bases, the J end by 3 bases, with 16 bases between. Per germline, CDR1 MRHNA and CDR2 SNTAGT. The CDR3 length is 14 residues. The CDR3 protein is CASRITPEDTEAFF. CDR3 in DNA: TGTGCCAGCCGGATAACCCCCGAGGACACTGAAGCTTTCTTT.

This clone was recorded once. The rearrangement uses TRBV5-5 and TRBJ1-2; TRBD1 matches at 7 bases. This CDR3 contains 14 residues. Germline V gene sequence: CDR1 SGHKS, CDR2 YYEKEE (reference sequence). The V and J ends lost 4 bases and 0 bases, in that order; junction bases with no gene match: 3. The CDR3 loop reads CASSPGTANYGYTF. CDR3 in DNA: TGTGCCAGCAGCCCGGGGACAGCTAACTATGGCTACACCTTC.

The chain has TRBV28 and TRBJ1-4, with D possibly matching TRBD1 (5 bases). Trimming cost V 2 bases and J 10 bases, with 20 bases left between them. In germline, CDR1 is MDHEN, CDR2 SYDVKM. The CDR3 spans 16 residues. In DNA, the CDR3 is TGTGCCAGCAGTTTAATAATAGACAGAGCCTTACCAAAACTGTTTTTT. Protein product: CASSLIIDRALPKLFF. Full variable domain (outside the CDR3, taken from reference TRBV28 and TRBJ1-4): DVKVTQSSRYLVKRTGEKVFLECVQDMDHENMFWYRQDPGLGLRLIYFSYDVKMKEKGDIPEGYSVSREKKERFSLILESASTNQTSMYLCASSLIIDRALPKLFFGSGTQLSVL.

V gene TRBV6-1 combines with J gene TRBJ2-2, with 9 bases aligning to TRBD2. CDR1 is MNHNS, CDR2 SASEGT, per germline. J gave up 0 bases and V 2 bases, and 7 bases lay outside the gene matches. This CDR3 has 18 residues. CDR3 bases: TGTGCCAGCAGTGAAAGGGTAGCGGGGGCCGCGAACACCGGGGAGCTGTTTTTT. Translation: CASSERVAGAANTGELFF.

This chain uses TRBV7-9 with TRBJ2-1, with 8 bases identical to TRBD2. This CDR3 has 17 amino acids. Germline V gene lookup returns CDR1 SEHNR and CDR2 FQNEAQ (reference sequence). The V gene end was trimmed by 1 base and the J gene end by 5 bases; junction bases not matched to a gene: 10. In nucleotides, the CDR3 is TGTGCCAGCAGCTTAGGGATTCTAGCGGGTCCCGACAATGAGCAGTTCTTC. This translates into CASSLGILAGPDNEQFF. Together with reference TRBV7-9 and TRBJ2-1, the CDR3 gives the full variable domain: DTGVSQNPRHKITKRGQNVTFRCDPISEHNRLYWYRQTLGQGPEFLTYFQNEAQLEKSRLLSDRFSAERPKGSFSTLEIQRTEQGDSAMYLCASSLGILAGPDNEQFFGPGTRLTVL.

The V and J genes are TRBV27 and TRBJ1-1; D is uncertain. V was trimmed by 7 bases and J by 4 bases, leaving 13 bases between them. Per the germline V gene, CDR1 is MNHEY and CDR2 is SMNVEV (reference sequence). This CDR3 contains 13 residues. Here the CDR3 reads CASKFPGGTEAFF. The CDR3 nucleotides are TGTGCCAGCAAGTTTCCGGGAGGCACTGAAGCTTTCTTT.

The V and J genes are TRBV2 and TRBJ1-4; D might be TRBD1 (6 bases). This CDR3 is 16 amino acids long. V was pared by 0 bases and J by 8 bases, with 16 bases between. CDR1 is SNHLY and CDR2 is FYNNEI in the germline V gene. CDR3 amino acids: CASSEAQGQRGEKLFF. Here the CDR3 DNA reads TGTGCCAGCAGTGAAGCGCAAGGACAGAGGGGCGAAAAACTGTTTTTT.